Reported below is one T cell receptor (beta chain). Its antigen target is currently unknown. Base qualities are not recorded, but no much larger clone differs from it by a single base. Germline trimming: 5 bases from V, 3 bases from J; junction bases outside gene matches: 11. The germline V gene gives CDR1 as SGHTA and CDR2 as FQGTGA. The CDR3 measures 16 amino acids from cysteine to phenylalanine. The sequence is cut down to CDR3 DNA, 48 bases in frame from base 1. At one collaborating source in Seattle, patients were enrolled during active infection and were followed longitudinally through the course of disease. Each collaborating institution followed its own protocols to collect whole blood in K2EDTA tubes. For TCRbeta analysis, collaborator samples were shipped as frozen whole blood, as isolated PBMCs, or as DNA extracted from either sample type. The data stem from a study of blood T cell repertoires in COVID-19 (dated by TCRdb to about 2020). The study in broad terms: Collaborator samples came from the United States, Italy and Spain and covered acute and convalescent phases of COVID-19. The prospective study material was composed of cDNA or gDNA derived from T cells, B-cell-depleted T cells, or PBMCs. The dataset comprised deeply sampled blood TCRbeta repertoires from subjects exposed to, actively infected with, or recovered from COVID-19. The repertoires were made available in a free public database intended to serve as a resource for research on the immune response to SARS-CoV-2. The samples were drawn from two sources: the first 160 participants of the ongoing ImmuneRACE study, and some 1,300 subjects contributed by 6 global collaborators. A de-identified subject ID, COVID-19 status, age in years and sex were almost always included in the sample metadata. Where available, HLA class I and class II types were taken from metadata supplied by the sample provider and were not determined by assay-based typing.

On the study overall, not on this receptor specifically: How much clinical and demographic metadata was included differed by source and by participant, and the metadata was provided uncurated.

The immunoSEQ Assay, a bias-controlled multiplex PCR, was used to amplify TCRbeta CDR3 regions from genomic DNA. As for how the authors treated the data: The number of nucleated cells in each sample was estimated from the amplification of reference gene primers within the assay. To quantify the absolute abundance of each unique TCRbeta CDR3 rearrangement, sequence reads were collapsed and filtered. For each sample, productive Simpson clonality was calculated by taking the square root of Simpson's diversity index across productive rearrangements. Entries here come from immuneACCESS through TCRdb and include only in-frame sequences with V and J called. Some clones fail to appear in such tables; in the studies checked, an unresolved V gene covers under half of the shortfall, and the cause of the remainder is unknown. V, J and clone size were drawn from that table, and D and trimming were deduced from the DNA. A total of roughly 77,000 clones appear in this sample, around four fifths of them only once. Together, the top ten hold more than 12% of the sample.

Sequencing input: peripheral blood. The receptor comes from a man aged 55 to 70 with COVID-19, enrolled during active disease. The rearranged chain carries TRBV7-3 and TRBJ1-1; 8 bases in between match TRBD1. The base sequence is TGTGCCAGCAGCCCTCAACCAGGGGGCTGGGACACTGAAGCTTTCTTT. It encodes CASSPQPGGWDTEAFF. This CDR3, with the reference TRBV7-3 and TRBJ1-1 proteins standing in past its ends, gives the full variable domain GAGVSQTPSNKVTEKGKYVELRCDPISGHTALYWYRQSLGQGPEFLIYFQGTGAADDSGLPNDRFFAVRPEGSVSTLKIQRTERGDSAVYLCASSPQPGGWDTEAFFGQGTRLTVV.